This T cell receptor (beta chain) was recovered during a study of graft-versus-host responses after intestinal transplantation (dated by TCRdb to the early 2020s). Regarding the research as a whole: The transplants that recipients received were multivisceral, liver-intestinal, or isolated intestinal. Every recipient was given anti-thymocyte globulin induction, followed by around three years of maintenance tacrolimus and steroids. After intestinal transplantation, graft-versus-host and host-versus-graft alloreactive T cell clones in the graft, circulation and bone marrow were tracked using bulk TCR-beta CDR3 sequencing. To identify alloreactive clones, pre-transplant mixed lymphocyte reaction products were sequenced and compared with unstimulated pre-transplant donor and recipient T cells. The cohort enrolled 20 to 30 intestinal transplant recipients including one retransplant, and a few patients lacking pretransplant specimens were excluded. Donor T cell macrochimerism was defined as a peak of at least 4% donor T cells among recipient peripheral blood mononuclear cells. Rather than going through the commercial service, samples from three later patients were sequenced in-house on an Illumina MiSeq and processed with MiXCR. The full study reports these points: In patients with donor T cell macrochimerism, the allografts had high GvH to HvG T cell clonal ratios. GvH clones were detected in recipient bone marrow, and some appeared earlier in ileal mucosa or blood, consistent with an intestinal mucosal origin. The conclusions were limited by the relatively low number and heterogeneity of the intestinal transplant patients. Early after transplant, peak levels of circulating GvH clones were found to be associated with declines in HvG clones.

This clone was recorded a few times. What antigen it recognizes has not been identified. No base qualities exist here, and no much larger clone lies one base off it. Blood samples were collected up to 4 times in the first month after transplant and then at least monthly when available. Receptor amplification or capture employed the immunoSEQ multiplex PCR assay. For most patients, high-throughput TCR-beta CDR3 sequencing of genomic DNA was performed by Adaptive Biotechnologies. The authors processed their data as follows. TCR sequencing data for 15 to 20 patients were retrieved from Adaptive's ImmunoSEQ software; a few other patients were processed with MiXCR and VDJtools. Because the origin of CDR3 nucleotide sequences shared between donor and recipient could not be assigned, those sequences were removed. At least 2-fold expansion over unstimulated cells and a minimum CFSE-low frequency of 0.002% (template counts) or 0.001% (read counts) were required for clones to be classified as alloreactive. Mappable clones were those detected in sequenced pre-transplant spleen, lymph node, or MLR CFSE-low populations of the donor or recipient. Cumulative frequency of alloreactive clones was calculated as a percentage of all sequences weighted by copy number. TCRdb obtained this table from immuneACCESS and retained in-frame rearrangements with V and J assigned. These tables miss some clones; where compared with another copy, unresolved V genes account for less than half of the shortfall, and the remainder is unexplained. The D gene and trimming were derived from the DNA, and the V and J assignments and clone size from that table. The sample has under 100,000 clones on record, approximately 92% of them singletons. The ten biggest clones cover roughly 15% of the sample.

The germline V gene specifies MNHEY as CDR1 and SVGAGI as CDR2. The CDR3, from cysteine to phenylalanine, totals 12 residues. The DNA shown is the 36-base CDR3, in frame from base 1. V was cut back by 6 bases and J by 9 bases, leaving a gap of 12 bases between them. This TCR was recovered from a human patient who received an intestinal transplant, so some T cells may come from the graft donor. Material: PBMCs, obtained 450 to 480 days after intestinal transplant. The V and J segments used are TRBV6-5 and TRBJ2-1; the D segment cannot be called with confidence. The CDR3 amino acid sequence is: CASRDLGREQFF. The bases are TGTGCCAGCAGAGACCTAGGCCGTGAGCAGTTCTTC.